One sample yielded the 8 T cell receptor beta chains listed below, sequenced in a study of blood T cell repertoires in COVID-19. Profiled with immunoSEQ multiplex PCR; TCRdb holds only in-frame clones, not every one. The sample holds about 370,000 clones, approximately 90% seen once. Sample: PBMCs or T cells enriched from blood (not recorded which). The receptors originated from a woman aged 40-49 years who had been exposed to COVID-19.

The rearrangement links TRBV18 to TRBJ2-5; TRBD1 agrees at 7 bases. Germline values: CDR1 KGHSH, CDR2 LQKENI. The CDR3 has 16 amino acids. V shed 1 base and J 2 bases; nucleotides not matched to a gene: 7. This CDR3 is CASSPRIGRGQETQYF. CDR3 bases: TGTGCCAGCTCACCACGTATCGGCAGGGGGCAAGAGACCCAGTACTTC.

The chain links TRBV3-1 (or the pseudogene TRBV3-2) to TRBJ2-2, with 7 bases fitting TRBD1. Per the germline V gene, CDR1 is LGHDT and CDR2 is YNNKEL (reference sequence). V lost 4 bases and J lost 7; bases outside the gene matches: 3. The CDR3 is 13 amino acids. CDR3 protein: CASSLRQGGELFF. The CDR3 DNA reads as TGTGCCAGCAGCCTAAGACAGGGCGGGGAGCTGTTTTTT.

The CDR3 sequence: CASSWGRRGETQYF. The CDR3 region has the DNA TGTGCCAGCAGCTGGGGTCGCAGGGGAGAGACCCAGTACTTC. V and J are TRBV7-2 and TRBJ2-5, with D perhaps matching TRBD1 (6 bases). This CDR3 contains 14 residues. V was pared by 4 bases and J by 4 bases, with 13 bases between. Germline lookup yields CDR1 SGHTA and CDR2 FQGNSA.

The chain employs TRBV30 and TRBJ1-5; maybe TRBD1 (6 bases). CDR1 is GTSNPN, CDR2 SVGIG, per germline (reference sequence). V was shortened by 2 bases and J by 4 bases, with 9 bases between the two germline ends. The CDR3 spans 13 residues. The CDR3 nucleotides read TGTGCCTGGAGTAAACAGGGAAATCAGCCCCAGCATTTT. As protein: CAWSKQGNQPQHF.

V is TRBV11-3 and J is TRBJ2-7, with D maybe TRBD1 (6 bases). The CDR3 has 13 residues. Trimming removed 1 base at V and 7 bases at J, with 11 bases between. Germline assignment: CDR1 SGHNT and CDR2 YENEEA. The CDR3 sequence is CASSLGGPAEQYF. The CDR3 DNA reads TGTGCCAGCAGCTTAGGGGGGCCGGCGGAGCAGTACTTC.

The chain carries TRBV5-1 and TRBJ2-5, with D perhaps matching TRBD1 (5 bases). CDR1 is SGHRS and CDR2 is YFSETQ in the germline V gene. The CDR3 covers 14 residues. Trimming left V 7 bases short and J 1 base short, with 14 bases between. The CDR3 sequence is CASRPGHAQETQYF. The CDR3 DNA sequence: TGCGCCAGCCGCCCAGGACATGCCCAAGAGACCCAGTACTTC. Drawing the rest from reference TRBV5-1 and TRBJ2-5, the complete variable domain is KAGVTQTPRYLIKTRGQQVTLSCSPISGHRSVSWYQQTPGQGLQFLFEYFSETQRNKGNFPGRFSGRQFSNSRSEMNVSTLELGDSALYLCASRPGHAQETQYFGPGTRLLVL.

The rearrangement links TRBV11-3 to TRBJ1-4; 9 bases match TRBD1. From germline, CDR1 is SGHNT and CDR2 YENEEA. The CDR3 has 15 amino acids. V dropped 3 bases and J dropped 8; count of bases not matched to a gene: 7. The CDR3, as DNA: TGTGCCAGCAGCTTGGGGGACAGGGTCGAAGAAAAACTGTTTTTT. Translated, it gives CASSLGDRVEEKLFF.

The chain couples TRBV27 to TRBJ1-2, with D unresolved. Germline values: CDR1 MNHEY, CDR2 SMNVEV (reference sequence). V lost 5 bases and J lost 1, with 5 bases in between. The CDR3 is made up of 12 amino acids. The CDR3 loop reads CASSADNYGYTF. In DNA form, the CDR3 reads TGTGCCAGCAGTGCAGATAACTATGGCTACACCTTC.